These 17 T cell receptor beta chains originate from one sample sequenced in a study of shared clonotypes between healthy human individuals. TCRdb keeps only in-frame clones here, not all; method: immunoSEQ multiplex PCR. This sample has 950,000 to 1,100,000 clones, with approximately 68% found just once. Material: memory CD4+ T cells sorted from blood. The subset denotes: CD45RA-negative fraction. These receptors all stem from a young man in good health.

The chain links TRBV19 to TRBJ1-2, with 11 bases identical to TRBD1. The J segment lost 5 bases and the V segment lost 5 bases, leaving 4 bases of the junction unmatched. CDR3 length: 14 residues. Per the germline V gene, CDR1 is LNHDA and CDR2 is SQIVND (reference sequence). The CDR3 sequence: CASSGTGGGYGYTF. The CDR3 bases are TGTGCCAGTAGTGGGACAGGGGGAGGGTATGGCTACACCTTC. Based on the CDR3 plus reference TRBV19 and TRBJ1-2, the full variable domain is DGGITQSPKYLFRKEGQNVTLSCEQNLNHDAMYWYRQDPGQGLRLIYYSQIVNDFQKGDIAEGYSVSREKKESFPLTVTSAQKNPTAFYLCASSGTGGGYGYTFGSGTRLTVV.

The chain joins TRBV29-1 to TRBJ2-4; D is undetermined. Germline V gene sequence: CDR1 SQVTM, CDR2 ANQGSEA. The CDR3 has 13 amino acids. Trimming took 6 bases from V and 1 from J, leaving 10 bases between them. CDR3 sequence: CSVEKEAKNIQYF. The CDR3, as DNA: TGCAGCGTCGAGAAGGAGGCCAAAAACATTCAGTACTTC.

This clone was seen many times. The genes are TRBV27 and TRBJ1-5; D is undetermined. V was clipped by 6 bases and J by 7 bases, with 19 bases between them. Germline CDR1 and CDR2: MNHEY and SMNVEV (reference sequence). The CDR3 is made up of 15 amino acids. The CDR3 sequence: CASSPGSDSRQPQHF. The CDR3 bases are TGTGCCAGCAGCCCCGGCTCCGATTCTCGACAGCCCCAGCATTTT.

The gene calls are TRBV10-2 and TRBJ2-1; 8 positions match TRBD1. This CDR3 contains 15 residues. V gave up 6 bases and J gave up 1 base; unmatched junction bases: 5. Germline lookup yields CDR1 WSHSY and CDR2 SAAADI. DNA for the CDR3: TGCGCCAGCAGGGACAGGGTAGGTTCCTACAATGAGCAGTTCTTC. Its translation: CASRDRVGSYNEQFF.

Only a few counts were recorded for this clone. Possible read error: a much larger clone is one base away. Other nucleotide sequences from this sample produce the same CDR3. CDR3 bases: TGTGCCTGGAGCGGGACAGGGGGTAAGAACACTGAAGCTTTCTTT. Residues: CAWSGTGGKNTEAFF. The chain uses TRBV30 and TRBJ1-1; 11 bases map to TRBD1. The CDR3 spans 15 residues. Per germline, CDR1 GTSNPN and CDR2 SVGIG (reference sequence). V lost 3 bases to trimming and J lost 1 base; unmatched junction nucleotides: 4.

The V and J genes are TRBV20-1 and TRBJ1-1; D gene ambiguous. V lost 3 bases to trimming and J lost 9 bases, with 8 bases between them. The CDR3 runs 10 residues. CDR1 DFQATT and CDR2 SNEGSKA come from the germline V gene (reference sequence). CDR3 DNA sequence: TGCAGTGCTAGCGATGAGAAAGCTTTCTTT. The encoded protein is CSASDEKAFF.

CDR3 nucleotide sequence: TGTGCCAGCAGCGCTGCCCGACCTCCGGGACAGGGGGCGTGGGGGTGGACTGAAGCTTTCTTT. Residues: CASSAARPPGQGAWGWTEAFF. V is TRBV21-1 and J is TRBJ1-1; the table's D call TRBD1 went unverified against the DNA. TRBV21-1 is given as a pseudogene. The CDR3 consists of 21 residues.

CDR3 sequence reads: CASSLIGQGNEQFF. The DNA for the CDR3 is TGTGCCAGCAGCTTAATCGGACAGGGCAATGAGCAGTTCTTC. The chain recombines TRBV11-3 with TRBJ2-1; TRBD1 matches 8 bases. In germline, CDR1 is SGHNT, CDR2 YENEEA. CDR3 length: 14 residues. V shed 2 bases, J shed 6 bases, and the junction held 3 bases outside the gene matches.

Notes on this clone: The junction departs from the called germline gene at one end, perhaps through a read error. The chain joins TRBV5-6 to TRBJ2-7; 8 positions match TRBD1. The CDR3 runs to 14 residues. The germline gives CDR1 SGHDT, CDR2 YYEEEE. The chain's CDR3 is CASSPSGFRGLPLF. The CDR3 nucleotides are TGTGCCAGCAGCCCCTCAGGGTTCAGGGGGCTTCCTCTCTTC.

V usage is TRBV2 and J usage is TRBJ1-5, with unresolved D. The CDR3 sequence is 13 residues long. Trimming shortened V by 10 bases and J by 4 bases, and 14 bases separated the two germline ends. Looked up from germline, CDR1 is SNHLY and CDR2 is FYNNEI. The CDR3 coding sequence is TGTGCCACCCAAGATTCCCCAAATCAGCCCCAGCATTTT. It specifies CATQDSPNQPQHF.

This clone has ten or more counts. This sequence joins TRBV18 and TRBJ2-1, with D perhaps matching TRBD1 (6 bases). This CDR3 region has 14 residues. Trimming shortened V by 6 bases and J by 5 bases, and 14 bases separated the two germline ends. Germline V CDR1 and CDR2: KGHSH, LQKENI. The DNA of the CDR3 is TGTGCCAGCTCTCAGTCAGGGGTCAACAATGAGCAGTTCTTC. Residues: CASSQSGVNNEQFF.

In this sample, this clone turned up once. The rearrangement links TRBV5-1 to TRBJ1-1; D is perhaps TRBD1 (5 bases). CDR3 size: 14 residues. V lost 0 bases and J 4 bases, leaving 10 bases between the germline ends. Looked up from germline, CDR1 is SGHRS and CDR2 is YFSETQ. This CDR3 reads CASSLGGYTTEAFF. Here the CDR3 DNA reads TGCGCCAGCAGCTTGGGGGGGTATACCACTGAAGCTTTCTTT.

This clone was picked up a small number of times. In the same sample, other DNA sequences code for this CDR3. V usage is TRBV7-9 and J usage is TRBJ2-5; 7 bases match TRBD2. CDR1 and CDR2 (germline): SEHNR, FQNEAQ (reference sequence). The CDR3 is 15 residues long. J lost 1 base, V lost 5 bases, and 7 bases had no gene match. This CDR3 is CASSVRLASQETQYF. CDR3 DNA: TGTGCCAGCAGCGTAAGACTAGCAAGCCAAGAGACCCAGTACTTC.

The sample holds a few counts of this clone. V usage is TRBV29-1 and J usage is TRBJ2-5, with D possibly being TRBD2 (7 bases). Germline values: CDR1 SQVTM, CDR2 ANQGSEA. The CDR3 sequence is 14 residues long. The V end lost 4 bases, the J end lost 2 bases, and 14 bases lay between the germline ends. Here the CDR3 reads CSVGLGGGQETQYF. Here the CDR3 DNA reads TGCAGCGTTGGGTTGGGAGGGGGACAAGAGACCCAGTACTTC.

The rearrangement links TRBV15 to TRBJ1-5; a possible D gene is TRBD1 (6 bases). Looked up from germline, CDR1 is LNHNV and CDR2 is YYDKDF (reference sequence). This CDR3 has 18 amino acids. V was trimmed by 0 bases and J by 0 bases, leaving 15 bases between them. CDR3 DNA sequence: TGTGCCACCAGCAGAGATGGCCAGGGGAGTTATAGCAATCAGCCCCAGCATTTT. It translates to CATSRDGQGSYSNQPQHF.

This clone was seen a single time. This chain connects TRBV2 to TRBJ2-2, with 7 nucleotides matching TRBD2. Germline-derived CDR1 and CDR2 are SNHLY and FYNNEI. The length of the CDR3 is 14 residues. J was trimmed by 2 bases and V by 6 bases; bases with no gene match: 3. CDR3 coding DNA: TGTGCCAGCAGAAGCGGGGCTAACACCGGGGAGCTGTTTTTT. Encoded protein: CASRSGANTGELFF.

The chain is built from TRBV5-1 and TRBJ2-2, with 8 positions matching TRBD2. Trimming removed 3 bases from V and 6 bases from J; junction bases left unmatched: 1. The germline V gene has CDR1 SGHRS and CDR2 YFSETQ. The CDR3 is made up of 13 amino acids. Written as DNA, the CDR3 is TGCGCCAGCAGCTGGCGGGGGGCCGGGGAGCTGTTTTTT. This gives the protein CASSWRGAGELFF.